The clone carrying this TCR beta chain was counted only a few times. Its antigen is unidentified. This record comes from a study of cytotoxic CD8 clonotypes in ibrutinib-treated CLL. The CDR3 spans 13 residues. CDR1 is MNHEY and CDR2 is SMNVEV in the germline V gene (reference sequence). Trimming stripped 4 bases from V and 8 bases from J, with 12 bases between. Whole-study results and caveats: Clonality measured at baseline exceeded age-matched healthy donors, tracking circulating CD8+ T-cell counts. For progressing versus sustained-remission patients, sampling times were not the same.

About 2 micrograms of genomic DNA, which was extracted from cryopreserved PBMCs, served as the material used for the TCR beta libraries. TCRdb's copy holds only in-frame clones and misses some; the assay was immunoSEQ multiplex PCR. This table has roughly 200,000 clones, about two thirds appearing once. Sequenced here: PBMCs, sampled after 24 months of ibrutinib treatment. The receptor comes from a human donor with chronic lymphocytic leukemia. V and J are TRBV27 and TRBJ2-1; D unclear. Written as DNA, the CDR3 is TGTGCCAGCAGTTCACAGATTACATATGAGCAGTTCTTC. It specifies CASSSQITYEQFF.